This TCR beta chain is from a study of T-cell reconstitution after alpha-beta-depleted transplantation in children. Unique molecular identifiers tagged the TCRbeta library. TCRdb reanalysed the PCR reads using MiXCR and keeps one entry per CDR3 protein. Seen here are 500,000 to 650,000 distinct CDR3 sequences, 13% observed once, and the top ten hold roughly 2.3%. Whole-study results and caveats: Surviving thymic progenitors and recipient T cells were the source of high TCRbeta diversity at day 60 in some patients.

CDR3 length: 16 amino acids. The junction had 5 bases not matched to a gene; V was cut back by 1 base and J by 3 bases. CDR1 is SQVTM, CDR2 ANQGSEA, per germline. As to this clonotype: The antigen is not known.

The sequence derives from a male patient younger than 18 who had a stem cell transplant for acute myeloid leukemia, so the T cells may come from the graft donor. The V gene is TRBV29-1, the J gene TRBJ2-3, with TRBD2 identical over 12 bases. The starting material was PBMCs, mostly from graft donor cells, obtained 360 days after TCRalphabeta/CD19-depleted stem cell transplant. This CDR3 is CSVEGHTSGRTDTQYF. The DNA for the CDR3 is TGCAGCGTTGAAGGTCACACTAGCGGGAGGACAGATACGCAGTATTTT.